The clone carrying this TCR beta chain was recorded a few times. Its antigen is currently unknown. The germline V gene has CDR1 SGHDN and CDR2 FVKESK. Trimming cost V 4 bases and J 2 bases; bases outside gene matches: 11. The CDR3 runs 19 residues. The sample belongs to a study of CD8 T cells in ankylosing spondylitis. A quantitative 5'-RACE method, one with molecular barcodes, was used to make TCR beta libraries. TCRdb re-called the 5' RACE reads through MiXCR, storing one row per CDR3 protein. This sample has 20,000 to 30,000 distinct CDR3 sequences, with 10% to 15% found just once. General study points: Clones linked with disease were CD8+ and fairly uncommon in the peripheral blood. Enrichment of disease-linked clones was reportedly significant in matched ankylosing spondylitis synovial fluid.

The sequence was obtained from a male donor with ankylosing spondylitis or in good health (not recorded which). The sample was blood. The V gene is TRBV14, the J gene TRBJ2-2; the match to TRBD2 covers 12 bases. CDR3 nucleotides: TGTGCCAGCAGCCGTCGAACTAGCGGGGGGCCCTCTAACACCGGGGAGCTGTTTTTT. Amino acids: CASSRRTSGGPSNTGELFF.